The TCR beta chain described here comes from a study of T-cell memory formation after mild COVID-19 (dated by TCRdb to the early 2020s). Broadly, across the study: Most TCR sequence clusters were specific to one of the two donors. In a couple of donors, T-cell clones that expanded and contracted after mild COVID-19 were tracked by sequencing TCRalpha and TCRbeta repertoires over time. The cohort comprised two young, previously healthy adult volunteers, one female and one male. Results the study describes overall, beyond this receptor: From day 15 to 85, contracting clones showed balanced CD4/CD8 phenotypes, whereas a second wave of clones that expanded from day 15 to 37 leaned towards CD4+. Only two mild cases were covered by the study, and larger cohorts that include severe cases with pre-infection samples were considered necessary. Some responding clones were found in pre-infection memory, which suggests that pre-existing cross-reactive memory T cells took part in the SARS-CoV-2 response. Contracting CD4+ clones appeared mostly in the CM and EM memory subsets, whereas CD8+ clones were enriched in EMRA. SARS-CoV-2 specificity was not confirmed for the second-wave clones peaking on day 37.

Ficoll-Paque density gradient centrifugation was used to isolate PBMCs. Per the germline V gene, MGHDK is the CDR1 and SYGVNS is the CDR2. V is reduced by 8 bases and J by 4 bases, leaving a spacing of 16 bases between them. Taken from cysteine to phenylalanine, the CDR3 has 14 residues. The sequence is cut down to CDR3 DNA, 42 bases in frame from base 1. The reads were generated on an Illumina NovaSeq 6000. TCRalpha and TCRbeta cDNA libraries were built by 5'RACE with constant-segment primers, adding sample barcodes and unique molecular identifiers. RNA was extracted from every sample with Trizol reagent. Libraries were amplified in two PCR steps, with a second sample barcode and Illumina TruSeq adapters added in the second step. Libraries were sequenced on an Illumina NovaSeq with 2 x 150 bp paired-end reads. The paper's processing steps were these. With migec v1.2.7, reads were demultiplexed and then collapsed into UMI-guided consensus sequences. Using mixcr v2.1.11, UMI consensuses were aligned to TRA and TRB V and J templates and then assembled into clonotypes. Clonotypes were classified as expanded or contracted when called significant by both edgeR and NoisET, with noise models trained on biological replicates. For edgeR calls, the cutoffs were a false discovery rate-adjusted p below 0.01 and a log2 fold-change threshold of 1. As an exploratory analysis of dynamics, max-normalized trajectories of the 1000 most abundant clonotypes were examined by PCA with hierarchical clustering. Separately sequenced CD4+ and CD8+ repertoires were used to assign a CD4 or CD8 phenotype to each responding clone. In-frame beta chains were kept once TCRdb had trimmed the public reads at Q25 with fastp and called clones with MiXCR. Records with the same CDR3 protein are collapsed into one entry carrying the most frequent genes and DNA. In this record, the V and J calls reflect TCRdb's handling and not the investigators' own analysis. This sample is represented by about 470,000 distinct CDR3 sequences; 15% to 20% of them were singletons. The ten most abundant clones make up around 12% of the sample.

As concerns this clonotype: Its antigen is unknown. There are no base qualities to consult, and no much larger clone falls within one base.

The clonotype comes from an adult woman who had mild COVID-19 (a few samples of this study predate the infection). The sample titles of this study are shuffled in the database, so cell type and time point are left out; the donor was told from shared clones. The chain employs TRBV25-1 and TRBJ2-3; there is no confident call for the D gene. Sequenced material: PBMCs or a T cell subset sorted from them (not recorded which). In nucleotides, the sequence is TGTGCCAGCCGACCCTCGCTCCCGCCAGATACGCAGTATTTT. Translated, this is CASRPSLPPDTQYF.